Below, 16 T cell receptor beta chains from the same sample are listed, as sequenced in a study of STAT5B mutations in CD4+ large granular lymphocyte leukemia. Some clones are missing from TCRdb's copy, which holds only in-frame ones; the method was immunoSEQ multiplex PCR. The sample shows 3,000 to 4,500 clones, roughly 85% of them seen only once. Sequencing used CD4+ T cells from blood buffy coats. These receptors all come from a human donor in good health.

The chain is built from TRBV7-6 and TRBJ2-1; weak D call: TRBD2 (5 bases). The germline V gene encodes CDR1 SGHVS and CDR2 FNYEAQ. Between the trimmed V and J ends, which lost 1 base and 5 bases, there was a span of 18 bases. The CDR3 has 17 amino acids. The CDR3 is CASSLDLLSLGNNEQFF. CDR3 sequence (DNA): TGTGCCAGCAGCTTAGACCTTCTTAGCCTCGGGAACAATGAGCAGTTCTTC. Based on the CDR3 plus reference TRBV7-6 and TRBJ2-1, the full variable domain is GAGVSQSPRYKVTKRGQDVALRCDPISGHVSLYWYRQALGQGPEFLTYFNYEAQQDKSGLPNDRFSAERPEGSISTLTIQRTEQRDSAMYRCASSLDLLSLGNNEQFFGPGTRLTVL.

The rearrangement links TRBV5-1 to TRBJ2-7; TRBD2 agrees at 8 bases. Germline CDR1 is SGHRS and CDR2 is YFSETQ. This CDR3 is built from 13 residues. V shed 10 bases and J 2 bases; nucleotides not matched to a gene: 8. The CDR3 protein is CAALAGRTYEQYF. The CDR3 region has the DNA TGCGCCGCCTTAGCGGGGAGGACCTACGAGCAGTACTTC.

The DNA for the CDR3 is TGTGCCAGCAGTTTATCCGCGGGGGGCCCTGAAGCTTTCTTT. It encodes CASSLSAGGPEAFF. The chain carries TRBV27 and TRBJ1-1, with D possibly being TRBD1 (6 bases). The CDR3 has 14 amino acids. The V end lost 0 bases, the J end lost 6 bases, and 11 bases lay between the germline ends. The germline V gene has CDR1 MNHEY and CDR2 SMNVEV (reference sequence).

The chain links TRBV30 to TRBJ2-7, with D perhaps matching TRBD2 (5 bases). Trimming stripped 3 bases from V and 0 bases from J, with 6 bases between. This CDR3 spans 12 amino acids. Germline CDR1 and CDR2: GTSNPN and SVGIG (reference sequence). The CDR3 nucleotides read TGTGCCTGGAGGGGGAGCTCCTACGAGCAGTACTTC. This codes for CAWRGSSYEQYF.

V gene TRBV7-8 combines with J gene TRBJ2-5; the D gene could be TRBD1 or TRBD2 (5 bases each). The V gene lost 9 bases and the J gene lost 2 bases, with 10 bases spanning the gap. This CDR3 has 12 amino acids. The germline V gene encodes CDR1 SGHVS and CDR2 FQNEAQ. The CDR3 DNA sequence: TGTGCCAGTCGAGGGGCGCAAGAGACCCAGTACTTC. Protein product: CASRGAQETQYF.

V usage is TRBV14 and J usage is TRBJ2-5, with TRBD2 matching 14 bases. Germline V lookup: CDR1 SGHDN, CDR2 FVKESK. The CDR3 covers 16 residues. V was clipped by 4 bases and J by 4 bases; unmatched bases: 5. CDR3 nucleotide sequence: TGTGCCAGCAGCCGACCGGGACTAGCGGGAGTAGAGACCCAGTACTTC. It translates to CASSRPGLAGVETQYF.

This sequence joins TRBV4-1 and TRBJ1-1, with D perhaps matching TRBD1 (6 bases). The V end was cut by 1 base, the J end by 5 bases, with 14 bases between. CDR1 is MGHRA and CDR2 is YSYEKL in the germline V gene. This CDR3 region has 15 residues. DNA of the CDR3: TGCGCCAGCAGCCAAGGAGGCCTCAGGGGAACTGAAGCTTTCTTT. Its translation is CASSQGGLRGTEAFF.

This sequence joins TRBV6-5 and TRBJ2-5, with 10 bases lining up with TRBD2. CDR1 is MNHEY and CDR2 is SVGAGI in the germline V gene. CDR3 length: 13 amino acids. With V trimmed by 7 bases and J by 4 bases, 3 bases remained unmatched. The CDR3 nucleotides are TGTGCCAGCACCAGACTAGCGGGAGAGACCCAGTACTTC. Translation gives CASTRLAGETQYF.

In nucleotides, the CDR3 is TGTGCCAGCAGTTTCGTAGCGGGAACAGATACGCAGTATTTT. Protein product: CASSFVAGTDTQYF. The V call is TRBV28, the J call TRBJ2-3; the match to TRBD2 covers 8 bases. V lost 3 bases to trimming and J lost 3 bases; unmatched junction nucleotides: 2. This CDR3 has 14 amino acids. Germline-derived CDR1 and CDR2 are MDHEN and SYDVKM.

A single count supports this clone. The chain carries TRBV27 and TRBJ2-1, with 8 bases matching TRBD1. From germline, CDR1 is MNHEY and CDR2 SMNVEV (reference sequence). The V and J ends lost 1 base and 5 bases, in that order; junction bases with no gene match: 1. CDR3 length equals 14 residues. The CDR3, as DNA: TGTGCCAGCAGTTTATACAGGGGGAACAATGAGCAGTTCTTC. It specifies CASSLYRGNNEQFF.

The CDR3 reads CATAGAGDTLGGYTF. The CDR3 DNA reads TGTGCCACCGCGGGGGCGGGGGACACACTCGGGGGCTACACCTTC. The V call is TRBV28, the J call TRBJ1-2, with a possible D match to TRBD1 (6 bases). Deletions cut 10 bases from V and 8 bases from J, with 26 bases between. This CDR3 region has 15 residues. The V gene's germline CDR1 is MDHEN and CDR2 SYDVKM.

The chain combines TRBV5-1 with TRBJ1-3; D gene ambiguous. The CDR3 sequence is 14 residues long. V lost 4 bases and J 4 bases, leaving 12 bases between the germline ends. Germline CDR1 is SGHRS and CDR2 is YFSETQ. CDR3 DNA sequence: TGCGCCAGCAGCATCACGGGAGACGGAAACACCATATATTTT. Translated: CASSITGDGNTIYF.

In nucleotides, the CDR3 is TGTGCCAGCAGTTATAACAGGGGGAGTGAAAAACTGTTTTTT. It yields the protein CASSYNRGSEKLFF. The rearrangement uses TRBV27 and TRBJ1-4; 8 nucleotides match TRBD1. With 4 bases clipped from V and 7 bases from J, the junction kept 5 bases outside the gene matches. The CDR3 has 14 amino acids. Germline V gives CDR1 MNHEY, CDR2 SMNVEV (reference sequence). The full variable domain, with the rest looked up from reference TRBV27 and TRBJ1-4, is EAQVTQNPRYLITVTGKKLTVTCSQNMNHEYMSWYRQDPGLGLRQIYYSMNVEVTDKGDVPEGYKVSRKEKRNFPLILESPSPNQTSLYFCASSYNRGSEKLFFGSGTQLSVL.

This chain connects TRBV6-1 to TRBJ1-1; 7 bases map to TRBD1. In germline, CDR1 is MNHNS, CDR2 SASEGT. J was trimmed by 4 bases and V by 3 bases; bases with no gene match: 14. CDR3 length: 17 residues. The CDR3 region has the DNA TGTGCCAGCAGTGACCGGGGACACCTCACAGGGGCCACTGAAGCTTTCTTT. Its protein is CASSDRGHLTGATEAFF.

The chain joins TRBV4-1 to TRBJ1-2, with no clear D. V was shortened by 4 bases and J by 0 bases, with 6 bases between the two germline ends. Germline assignment: CDR1 MGHRA and CDR2 YSYEKL. The CDR3 consists of 13 residues. The chain's CDR3 is CASSPAANYGYTF. DNA of the CDR3: TGCGCCAGCAGCCCGGCGGCTAACTATGGCTACACCTTC.

This sequence joins TRBV7-6 and TRBJ2-5; a possible D gene is TRBD2 (5 bases). V was clipped by 3 bases and J by 2 bases, with 10 bases between them. Germline CDR1 reads SGHVS; CDR2 reads FNYEAQ. This CDR3 comprises 14 residues. The CDR3 spells CASSFDREQETQYF. The CDR3 nucleotides are TGTGCCAGCAGCTTCGACCGGGAACAAGAGACCCAGTACTTC.